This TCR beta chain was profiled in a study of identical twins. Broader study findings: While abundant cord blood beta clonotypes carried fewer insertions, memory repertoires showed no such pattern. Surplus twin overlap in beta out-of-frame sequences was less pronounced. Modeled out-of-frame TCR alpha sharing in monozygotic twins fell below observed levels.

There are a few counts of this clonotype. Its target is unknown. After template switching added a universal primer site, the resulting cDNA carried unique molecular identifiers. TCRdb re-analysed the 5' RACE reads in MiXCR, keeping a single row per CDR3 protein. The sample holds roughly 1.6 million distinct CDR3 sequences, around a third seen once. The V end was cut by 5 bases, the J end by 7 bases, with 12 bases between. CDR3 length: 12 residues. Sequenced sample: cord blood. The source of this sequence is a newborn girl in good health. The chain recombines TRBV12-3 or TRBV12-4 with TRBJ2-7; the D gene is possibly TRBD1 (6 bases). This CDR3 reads CASSASRGEQYF. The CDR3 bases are TGTGCCAGCAGTGCATCGAGGGGGGAGCAGTACTTC.